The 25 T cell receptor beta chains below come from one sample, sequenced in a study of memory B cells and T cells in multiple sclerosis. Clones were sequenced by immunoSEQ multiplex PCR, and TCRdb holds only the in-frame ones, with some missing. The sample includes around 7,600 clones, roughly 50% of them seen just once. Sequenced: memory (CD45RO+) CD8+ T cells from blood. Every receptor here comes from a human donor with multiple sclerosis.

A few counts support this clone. The CDR3, as DNA: TGTGCCAGCAGTTTATCCCAGGGGGCGACCACTGAAGCTTTCTTT. Residues: CASSLSQGATTEAFF. The chain carries TRBV27 and TRBJ1-1; 8 bases are shared with TRBD1. Germline assignment: CDR1 MNHEY and CDR2 SMNVEV (reference sequence). The CDR3 runs to 15 residues. V was pared by 0 bases and J by 4 bases, with 4 bases of the junction left unmatched.

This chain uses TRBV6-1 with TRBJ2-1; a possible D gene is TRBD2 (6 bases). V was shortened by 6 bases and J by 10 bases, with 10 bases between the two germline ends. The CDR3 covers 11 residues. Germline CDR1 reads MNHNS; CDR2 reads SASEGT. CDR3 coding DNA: TGTGCCAGCAGGTACGGACTAGAGCAGTTCTTC. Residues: CASRYGLEQFF.

The CDR3 sequence: CASSLTGNQETQYF. CDR3 nucleotides: TGCGCCAGCAGCTTAACAGGAAACCAAGAGACCCAGTACTTC. V gene TRBV5-1 combines with J gene TRBJ2-5; D is perhaps TRBD1 (5 bases). The germline CDR1 and CDR2 sequences are SGHRS and YFSETQ. Trimming removed 2 bases at V and 0 bases at J, with 8 bases between. CDR3 length: 14 amino acids.

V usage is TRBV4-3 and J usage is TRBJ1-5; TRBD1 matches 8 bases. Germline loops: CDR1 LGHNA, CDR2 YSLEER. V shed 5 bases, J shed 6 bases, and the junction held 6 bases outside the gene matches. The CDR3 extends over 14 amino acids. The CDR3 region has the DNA TGCGCCAGCAGCGATGGGACAGGCGGTCAGCCCCAGCATTTT. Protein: CASSDGTGGQPQHF.

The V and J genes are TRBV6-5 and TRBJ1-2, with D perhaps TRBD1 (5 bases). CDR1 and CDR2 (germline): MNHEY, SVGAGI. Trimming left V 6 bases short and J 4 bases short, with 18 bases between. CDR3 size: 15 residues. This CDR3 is CASRPGGTTSYGYTF. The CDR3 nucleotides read TGTGCCAGCAGACCGGGCGGGACTACCAGCTATGGCTACACCTTC.

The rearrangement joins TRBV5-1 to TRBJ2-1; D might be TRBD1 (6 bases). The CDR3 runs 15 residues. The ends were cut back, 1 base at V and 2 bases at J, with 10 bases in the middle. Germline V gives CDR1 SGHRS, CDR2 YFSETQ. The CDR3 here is CASSLRDTAYNEQFF. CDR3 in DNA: TGCGCCAGCAGCTTGAGGGACACGGCCTACAATGAGCAGTTCTTC.

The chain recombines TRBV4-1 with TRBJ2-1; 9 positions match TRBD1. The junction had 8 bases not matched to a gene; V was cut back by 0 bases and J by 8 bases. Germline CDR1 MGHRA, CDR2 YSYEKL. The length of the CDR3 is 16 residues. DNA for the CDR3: TGCGCCAGCAGCCAAGAAAGGACAGGGGTTCAGCATGAGCAGTTCTTC. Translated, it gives CASSQERTGVQHEQFF.

CDR3 nucleotide sequence: TGTGCCAGCAGCCCCAGGGACAGCTCGTACCTGGTAGTGGCTTTCTTT. Protein sequence: CASSPRDSSYLVVAFF. The chain couples TRBV7-9 to TRBJ1-1; 7 nucleotides agree with TRBD1. With 5 bases clipped from V and 11 bases from J, the junction kept 20 bases outside the gene matches. The CDR3 covers 16 residues. Germline CDR1 SEHNR, CDR2 FQNEAQ (reference sequence).

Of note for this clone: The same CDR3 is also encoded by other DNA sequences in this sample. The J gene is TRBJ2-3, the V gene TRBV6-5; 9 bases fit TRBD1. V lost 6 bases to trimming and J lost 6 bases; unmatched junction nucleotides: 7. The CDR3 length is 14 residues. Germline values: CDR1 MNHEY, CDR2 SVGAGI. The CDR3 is CASSRGTGSDTQYF. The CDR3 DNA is TGTGCCAGCAGCCGGGGGACAGGGAGTGATACGCAGTATTTT.

As DNA, the CDR3 is TGTGCCATCAGGTCGCCGGGACAGGGGGAGGGAGGTCTTGGTGAAAAACTGTTTTTT. This encodes CAIRSPGQGEGGLGEKLFF. The chain has TRBV10-3 and TRBJ1-4; TRBD1 matches at 11 bases. Germline CDR1 is ENHRY and CDR2 is SYGVKD. The ends lost 6 bases at V and 7 bases at J; junction bases unmatched: 19. This CDR3 has 19 residues.

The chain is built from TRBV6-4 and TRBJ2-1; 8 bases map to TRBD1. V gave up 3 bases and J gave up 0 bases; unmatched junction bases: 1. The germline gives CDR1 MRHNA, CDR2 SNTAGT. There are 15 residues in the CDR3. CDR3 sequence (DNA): TGTGCCAGCAGTGATACAGGGGGCTCCTACAATGAGCAGTTCTTC. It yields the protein CASSDTGGSYNEQFF.

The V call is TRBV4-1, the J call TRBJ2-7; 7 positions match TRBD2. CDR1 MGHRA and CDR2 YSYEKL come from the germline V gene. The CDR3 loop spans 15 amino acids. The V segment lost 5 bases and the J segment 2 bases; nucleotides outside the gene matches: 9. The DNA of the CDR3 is TGCGCCAGCAGCGAGGCCGGTGGGGGGGCCTACGAGCAGTACTTC. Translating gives CASSEAGGGAYEQYF.

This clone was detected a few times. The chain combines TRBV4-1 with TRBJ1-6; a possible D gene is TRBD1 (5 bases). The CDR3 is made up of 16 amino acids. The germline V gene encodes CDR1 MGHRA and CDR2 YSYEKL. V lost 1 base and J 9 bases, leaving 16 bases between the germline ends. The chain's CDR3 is CASSQAQGEGGSPLHF. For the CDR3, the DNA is TGCGCCAGCAGCCAAGCTCAAGGGGAGGGTGGTTCACCCCTCCACTTT.

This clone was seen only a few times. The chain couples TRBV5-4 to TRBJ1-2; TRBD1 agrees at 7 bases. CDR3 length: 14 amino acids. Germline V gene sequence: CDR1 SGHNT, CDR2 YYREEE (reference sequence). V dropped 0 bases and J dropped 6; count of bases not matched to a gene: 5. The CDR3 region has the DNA TGTGCCAGCAGCTTGGCAGGACAGGTCGATGGCTACACCTTC. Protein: CASSLAGQVDGYTF.

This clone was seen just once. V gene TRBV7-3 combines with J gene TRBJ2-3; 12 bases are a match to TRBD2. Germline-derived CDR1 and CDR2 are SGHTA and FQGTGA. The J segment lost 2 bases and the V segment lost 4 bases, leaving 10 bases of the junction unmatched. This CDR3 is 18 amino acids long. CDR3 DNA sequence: TGTGCCAGCAGCTCCGATGGGCCTAGCGGGGGGGTCACAGATACGCAGTATTTT. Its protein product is CASSSDGPSGGVTDTQYF.

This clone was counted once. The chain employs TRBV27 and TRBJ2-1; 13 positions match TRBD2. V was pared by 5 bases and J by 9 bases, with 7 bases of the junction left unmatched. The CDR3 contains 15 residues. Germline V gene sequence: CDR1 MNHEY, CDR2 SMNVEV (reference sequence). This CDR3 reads CASSPTSGRAVEQFF. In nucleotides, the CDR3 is TGTGCCAGCAGTCCTACTAGCGGGAGGGCCGTTGAGCAGTTCTTC.

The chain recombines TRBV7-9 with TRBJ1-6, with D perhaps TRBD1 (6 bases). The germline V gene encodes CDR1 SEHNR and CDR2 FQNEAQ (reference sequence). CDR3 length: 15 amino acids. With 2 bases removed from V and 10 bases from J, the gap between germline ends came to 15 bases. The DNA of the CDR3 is TGTGCCAGCAGCTTAAGAGGACAGAGAGACTCACCCCTCCACTTT. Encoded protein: CASSLRGQRDSPLHF. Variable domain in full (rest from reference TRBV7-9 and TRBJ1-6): DTGVSQNPRHKITKRGQNVTFRCDPISEHNRLYWYRQTLGQGPEFLTYFQNEAQLEKSRLLSDRFSAERPKGSFSTLEIQRTEQGDSAMYLCASSLRGQRDSPLHFGNGTRLTVT.

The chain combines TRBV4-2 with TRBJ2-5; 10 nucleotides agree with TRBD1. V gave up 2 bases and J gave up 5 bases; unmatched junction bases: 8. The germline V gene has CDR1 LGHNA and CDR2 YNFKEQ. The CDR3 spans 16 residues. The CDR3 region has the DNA TGTGCCAGCAGCCAACCTGGACAGGGGGAAGGGGAGACCCAGTACTTC. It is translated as CASSQPGQGEGETQYF.

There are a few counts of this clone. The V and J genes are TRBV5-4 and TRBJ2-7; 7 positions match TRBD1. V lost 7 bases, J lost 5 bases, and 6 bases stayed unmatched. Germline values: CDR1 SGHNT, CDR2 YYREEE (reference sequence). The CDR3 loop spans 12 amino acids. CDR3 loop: CASATGHDEQYF. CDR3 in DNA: TGTGCCAGCGCGACAGGGCACGACGAGCAGTACTTC. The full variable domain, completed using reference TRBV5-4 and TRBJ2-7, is ETGVTQSPTHLIKTRGQQVTLRCSSQSGHNTVSWYQQALGQGPQFIFQYYREEENGRGNFPPRFSGLQFPNYSSELNVNALELDDSALYLCASATGHDEQYFGPGTRLTVT.

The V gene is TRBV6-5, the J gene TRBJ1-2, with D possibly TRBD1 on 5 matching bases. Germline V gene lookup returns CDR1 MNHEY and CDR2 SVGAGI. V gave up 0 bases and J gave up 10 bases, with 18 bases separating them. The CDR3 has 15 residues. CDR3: CASSYSTDSSSHYTF. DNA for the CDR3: TGTGCCAGCAGTTACTCGACAGACTCTTCATCGCACTACACCTTC.

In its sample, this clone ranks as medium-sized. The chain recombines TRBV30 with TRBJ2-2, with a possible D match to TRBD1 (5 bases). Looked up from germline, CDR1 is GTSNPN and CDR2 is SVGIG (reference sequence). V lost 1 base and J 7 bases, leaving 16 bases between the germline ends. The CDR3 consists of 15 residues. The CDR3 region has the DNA TGTGCCTGGAGTGAATCCAGGGTAGATATCGGGGAGCTGTTTTTT. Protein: CAWSESRVDIGELFF.

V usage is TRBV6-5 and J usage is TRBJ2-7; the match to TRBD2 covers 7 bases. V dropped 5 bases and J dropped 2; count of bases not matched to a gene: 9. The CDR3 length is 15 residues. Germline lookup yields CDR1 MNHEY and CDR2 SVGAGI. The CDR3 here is CASSPGTNGTYEQYF. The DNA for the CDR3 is TGTGCCAGCAGTCCCGGGACTAACGGAACCTACGAGCAGTACTTC.

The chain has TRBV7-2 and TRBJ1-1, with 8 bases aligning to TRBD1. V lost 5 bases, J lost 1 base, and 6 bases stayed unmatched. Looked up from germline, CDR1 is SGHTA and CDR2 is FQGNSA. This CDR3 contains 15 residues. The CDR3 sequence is CASSLWTGRNTEAFF. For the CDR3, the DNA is TGTGCCAGCAGCCTCTGGACAGGGAGGAACACTGAAGCTTTCTTT.

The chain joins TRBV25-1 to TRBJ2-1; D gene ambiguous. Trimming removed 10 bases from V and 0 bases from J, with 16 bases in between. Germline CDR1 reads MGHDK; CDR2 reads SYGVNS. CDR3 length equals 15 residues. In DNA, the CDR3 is TGTGCCACCTCGATAGGAGCGAGCTCCTACAATGAGCAGTTCTTC. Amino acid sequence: CATSIGASSYNEQFF.

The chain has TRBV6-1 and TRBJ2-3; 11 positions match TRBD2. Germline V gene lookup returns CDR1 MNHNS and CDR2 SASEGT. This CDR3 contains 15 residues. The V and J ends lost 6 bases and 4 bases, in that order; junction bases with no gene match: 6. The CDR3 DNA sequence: TGTGCCAGCAGATGGCTAGCGGGAGGCGCAGATACGCAGTATTTT. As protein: CASRWLAGGADTQYF.